These 29 T cell receptor beta chains originate from one sample sequenced in a study of blood T cell repertoires in COVID-19. TCRdb keeps only in-frame clones here, not all; method: immunoSEQ multiplex PCR. The table has some 100,000 clones, roughly 70% seen once. The sample was peripheral blood. The receptors here all came from a man aged 70-80 years with COVID-19, enrolled during active disease.

This clone has a count of ten or more. This chain uses TRBV25-1 with TRBJ2-7, with 9 bases fitting TRBD1. Germline CDR1 MGHDK, CDR2 SYGVNS. V lost 4 bases, J lost 4 bases, and 5 bases stayed unmatched. The CDR3 extends over 14 amino acids. The CDR3 DNA follows: TGTGCCAGCAGTGGAGACAGGGGGACGTACGAGCAGTACTTC. This translates into CASSGDRGTYEQYF.

This chain uses TRBV19 with TRBJ1-5, with 10 bases that match TRBD1. V trimming: 9 bases; J trimming: 4 bases; junction bases outside the gene matches: 3. Germline CDR1 reads LNHDA; CDR2 reads SQIVND (reference sequence). The CDR3 runs 13 residues. The chain's CDR3 is CASRGQGNQPQHF. The CDR3 nucleotides read TGTGCCAGCCGGGGACAGGGGAATCAGCCCCAGCATTTT.

The rearrangement links TRBV3-1 (or the pseudogene TRBV3-2) to TRBJ1-5; D remains ambiguous. Trimming pared 0 bases from V and 2 bases from J, leaving 11 bases between. This CDR3 region has 16 residues. CDR1 is LGHDT and CDR2 is YNNKEL in the germline V gene (reference sequence). DNA for the CDR3: TGTGCCAGCAGCCAAGATCCCGTCGGGGGCAATCAGCCCCAGCATTTT. It translates to CASSQDPVGGNQPQHF.

The gene calls are TRBV4-3 and TRBJ2-7; TRBD1 matches at 8 bases. CDR1 is LGHNA, CDR2 YSLEER, per germline. This CDR3 contains 15 residues. Unmatched junction bases numbered 9, after V lost 3 bases and J lost 5 bases. In DNA form, the CDR3 reads TGCGCCAGCAGCCAGGGTCGGGGACAGGCCGACGAGCAGTACTTC. Protein sequence: CASSQGRGQADEQYF.

This rearrangement joins TRBV7-6 to TRBJ2-7; the D gene is possibly TRBD2 (6 bases). Germline loops: CDR1 SGHVS, CDR2 FNYEAQ. Trimming left V 1 base short and J 2 bases short, with 18 bases between. This CDR3 region has 17 residues. CDR3 bases: TGTGCCAGCAGCTTAGAGCCCGAGGTAGCGGAGCCCTACGAGCAGTACTTC. It yields the protein CASSLEPEVAEPYEQYF.

The chain is built from TRBV5-1 and TRBJ1-1; 11 bases line up with TRBD1. Germline values: CDR1 SGHRS, CDR2 YFSETQ. J gave up 6 bases and V 2 bases, and 6 bases lay outside the gene matches. The CDR3 has 15 residues. The CDR3 spells CASSFRTGGPAEAFF. The CDR3 bases are TGCGCCAGCAGCTTCCGGACAGGGGGCCCCGCTGAAGCTTTCTTT.

The chain has TRBV18 and TRBJ2-3; the D gene is possibly TRBD1 (5 bases). CDR3 length: 15 residues. V dropped 3 bases and J dropped 2 bases, with 12 bases sitting between them. Germline V gene sequence: CDR1 KGHSH, CDR2 LQKENI. In nucleotides, the CDR3 is TGTGCCAGCTCACCTTTTCAGGGAATCACAGATACGCAGTATTTT. Amino acids: CASSPFQGITDTQYF. The whole variable domain, filled in from reference TRBV18 and TRBJ2-3, reads NAGVMQNPRHLVRRRGQEARLRCSPMKGHSHVYWYRQLPEEGLKFMVYLQKENIIDESGMPKERFSAEFPKEGPSILRIQQVVRGDSAAYFCASSPFQGITDTQYFGPGTRLTVL.

V usage is TRBV6-1 and J usage is TRBJ2-1; 7 bases are a match to TRBD2. The J segment lost 7 bases and the V segment lost 3 bases, leaving 9 bases of the junction unmatched. Germline CDR1 MNHNS, CDR2 SASEGT. This CDR3 has 15 residues. The chain's CDR3 is CASSDQGLPENEQFF. DNA of the CDR3: TGTGCCAGCAGTGACCAGGGACTACCCGAGAATGAGCAGTTCTTC.

J is TRBJ1-2 and V is TRBV11-2; 8 bases are a match to TRBD1. Germline CDR1 SGHAT, CDR2 FQNNGV. The CDR3 loop spans 13 amino acids. Unmatched junction bases numbered 5, after V lost 7 bases and J lost 4 bases. Here the CDR3 DNA reads TGTGCCAGCACCCCACAGGGGGGCTATGGCTACACCTTC. Translating it yields CASTPQGGYGYTF.

The chain links TRBV7-9 to TRBJ1-1, with 10 nucleotides matching TRBD1. Germline trimming cut 5 bases from V and 5 bases from J; bases unmatched to any gene: 8. There are 15 residues in the CDR3. Germline V lookup: CDR1 SEHNR, CDR2 FQNEAQ (reference sequence). The CDR3 DNA sequence: TGTGCCAGCAGCCTAAGAGGACAGGGGGAAACTGAAGCTTTCTTT. The encoded protein is CASSLRGQGETEAFF.

This clone was seen only once. V usage is TRBV19 and J usage is TRBJ1-1, with 10 bases lining up with TRBD1. J was trimmed by 1 base and V by 1 base; bases with no gene match: 12. There are 19 residues in the CDR3. Per germline, CDR1 LNHDA and CDR2 SQIVND (reference sequence). The CDR3 here is CASSIVGQGLRRGNTEAFF. The CDR3 DNA reads as TGTGCCAGTAGTATAGTGGGACAGGGGCTCCGGAGAGGGAACACTGAAGCTTTCTTT.

This chain uses TRBV7-2 with TRBJ2-5, with 13 bases that match TRBD2. The CDR3 totals 15 residues. Trimming took 5 bases from V and 4 from J; bases not matched to a gene: 4. The germline V gene encodes CDR1 SGHTA and CDR2 FQGNSA. CDR3 nucleotide sequence: TGTGCCAGCAGCCCCGGACTAGCGGGAGCAGAGACCCAGTACTTC. This encodes CASSPGLAGAETQYF.

The sample holds one count of this clone. This sequence joins TRBV29-1 and TRBJ2-1; 9 positions agree with TRBD1. The CDR3 is made up of 14 amino acids. Germline V lookup: CDR1 SQVTM, CDR2 ANQGSEA. The V segment lost 5 bases and the J segment 4 bases; nucleotides outside the gene matches: 6. CDR3 residues: CSVPPGTGYNEQFF. In nucleotides, the CDR3 is TGCAGCGTTCCCCCCGGGACAGGGTACAATGAGCAGTTCTTC.

This clone came up once. V is TRBV7-2 and J is TRBJ1-5; possible D gene TRBD1, 5 bases. This CDR3 has 14 amino acids. Trimming shortened V by 0 bases and J by 4 bases, and 7 bases separated the two germline ends. Germline loops: CDR1 SGHTA, CDR2 FQGNSA. The CDR3 sequence: CASSLAGGNQPQHF. CDR3 coding DNA: TGTGCCAGCAGCTTAGCGGGGGGGAATCAGCCCCAGCATTTT. The entire variable domain, with the rest obtained from reference TRBV7-2 and TRBJ1-5, is as follows: GAGVSQSPSNKVTEKGKDVELRCDPISGHTALYWYRQSLGQGLEFLIYFQGNSAPDKSGLPSDRFSAERTGGSVSTLTIQRTQQEDSAVYLCASSLAGGNQPQHFGDGTRLSIL.

This sequence joins TRBV6-2 or TRBV6-3 and TRBJ1-2, with D perhaps matching TRBD1 (6 bases). V dropped 2 bases and J dropped 4 bases, with 11 bases sitting between them. The germline CDR1 and CDR2 sequences are MNHEY and SVGEGT. The CDR3 is 14 residues long. The CDR3 is CASSYGQTIYGYTF. The CDR3 region has the DNA TGTGCCAGCAGTTACGGACAGACAATCTATGGCTACACCTTC.

This rearrangement joins TRBV29-1 to TRBJ1-1, with a possible D match to TRBD1 (5 bases). Deletions cut 3 bases from V and 5 bases from J, with 13 bases between. Germline V lookup: CDR1 SQVTM, CDR2 ANQGSEA. The CDR3 length is 13 residues. CDR3 protein: CSVEGGRRTEAFF. In DNA, the CDR3 is TGCAGCGTTGAGGGGGGACGGAGGACTGAAGCTTTCTTT. The complete variable domain, with remaining parts taken from reference TRBV29-1 and TRBJ1-1, reads SAVISQKPSRDICQRGTSLTIQCQVDSQVTMMFWYRQQPGQSLTLIATANQGSEATYESGFVIDKFPISRPNLTFSTLTVSNMSPEDSSIYLCSVEGGRRTEAFFGQGTRLTVV.

This chain uses TRBV7-9 with TRBJ2-2; tentatively, D is TRBD1 (5 bases). Germline V gene data show CDR1 as SEHNR and CDR2 as FQNEAQ (reference sequence). The CDR3 totals 15 residues. Trimming left V 1 base short and J 9 bases short, with 15 bases between. CDR3 loop: CASSLGLSLDRELFF. In nucleotides, the CDR3 is TGTGCCAGCAGCTTAGGGCTGAGCCTGGACAGGGAGCTGTTTTTT.

This clone came up once. The chain carries TRBV27 and TRBJ2-2; a possible D gene is TRBD2 (5 bases). Trimming left V 2 bases short and J 6 bases short, with 13 bases between. This CDR3 comprises 15 residues. CDR1 and CDR2 from the germline V gene are MNHEY and SMNVEV (reference sequence). The CDR3 region is CASSLLARGSGELFF. In nucleotides, the CDR3 is TGTGCCAGCAGTTTACTAGCTCGAGGTTCCGGGGAGCTGTTTTTT.

The chain employs TRBV5-1 and TRBJ2-1, with 10 bases aligning to TRBD1. The CDR3 sequence is 16 residues long. CDR1 and CDR2 from the germline V gene are SGHRS and YFSETQ. V trimming: 0 bases; J trimming: 2 bases; junction bases outside the gene matches: 2. The CDR3 here is CASSLGDRGPYNEQFF. CDR3 in DNA: TGCGCCAGCAGCTTGGGGGACAGGGGCCCCTACAATGAGCAGTTCTTC.

This clone showed up just a few times. This chain links TRBV5-1 with TRBJ2-2, with 10 bases aligning to TRBD2. From germline, CDR1 is SGHRS and CDR2 YFSETQ. This CDR3 comprises 16 residues. The V segment lost 4 bases and the J segment 6 bases; nucleotides outside the gene matches: 9. The CDR3 reads CASSHSSGRDAGELFF. CDR3 nucleotides: TGCGCCAGCAGCCACTCTAGCGGGAGAGATGCCGGGGAGCTGTTTTTT.

The chain couples TRBV6-1 to TRBJ1-5; D perhaps matches TRBD1 (5 bases). V dropped 3 bases and J dropped 3 bases, with 9 bases sitting between them. The germline V gene has CDR1 MNHNS and CDR2 SASEGT. This CDR3 has 14 amino acids. Here the CDR3 reads CASSESGINQPQHF. The DNA of the CDR3 is TGTGCCAGCAGTGAGTCAGGGATCAATCAGCCCCAGCATTTT.

The chain is built from TRBV3-1 (or the pseudogene TRBV3-2) and TRBJ2-7, with TRBD2 identical over 12 bases. The CDR3 contains 15 residues. Per germline, CDR1 LGHDT and CDR2 YNNKEL (reference sequence). Trimming took 3 bases from V and 8 from J; bases not matched to a gene: 8. CDR3 sequence: CASSQATSGSSKQYF. The CDR3, as DNA: TGTGCCAGCAGCCAGGCGACTAGCGGGAGCTCCAAGCAGTACTTC.

This clone was detected a few times. The rearrangement joins TRBV7-6 to TRBJ2-4; TRBD1 matches 7 bases. The CDR3 length is 15 residues. The V and J ends lost 5 bases and 2 bases, in that order; junction bases with no gene match: 6. From germline, CDR1 is SGHVS and CDR2 FNYEAQ. The CDR3 sequence is CASSPTGQPKNIQYF. The CDR3 bases are TGTGCCAGCAGCCCAACGGGACAGCCCAAAAACATTCAGTACTTC. The entire variable domain, with the rest obtained from reference TRBV7-6 and TRBJ2-4, is as follows: GAGVSQSPRYKVTKRGQDVALRCDPISGHVSLYWYRQALGQGPEFLTYFNYEAQQDKSGLPNDRFSAERPEGSISTLTIQRTEQRDSAMYRCASSPTGQPKNIQYFGAGTRLSVL.

The chain is built from TRBV2 and TRBJ1-3, with D unclear. CDR1 is SNHLY and CDR2 is FYNNEI in the germline V gene. Trimming pared 4 bases from V and 2 bases from J, leaving 6 bases between. The CDR3 spans 13 residues. As DNA, the CDR3 is TGTGCCAGCAGTGGTGGCACTGGAAACACCATATATTTT. It codes for CASSGGTGNTIYF.

The V call is TRBV5-4, the J call TRBJ1-1; perhaps TRBD1 as D (5 bases). The CDR3 has 15 residues. Germline assignment: CDR1 SGHNT and CDR2 YYREEE (reference sequence). Trimming pared 2 bases from V and 1 base from J, leaving 12 bases between. The CDR3 nucleotides are TGTGCCAGCAGCTTAAGGGGTATACCGAACACTGAAGCTTTCTTT. This gives the protein CASSLRGIPNTEAFF.

The chain combines TRBV3-1 (or the pseudogene TRBV3-2) with TRBJ2-3; TRBD2 aligns across 8 bases. The germline CDR1 and CDR2 sequences are LGHDT and YNNKEL (reference sequence). The CDR3 contains 14 residues. With V trimmed by 2 bases and J by 3 bases, 1 base remained unmatched. CDR3 region: CASSQSGGTDTQYF. The CDR3, as DNA: TGTGCCAGCAGCCAATCGGGAGGGACAGATACGCAGTATTTT.

For the CDR3, the DNA is TGCGCCAGCAGCGCACTCGGACTAGCGGGAGGGACAGATACGCAGTATTTT. This gives the protein CASSALGLAGGTDTQYF. The gene calls are TRBV5-1 and TRBJ2-3, with TRBD2 identical over 15 bases. This CDR3 has 17 residues. Germline V CDR1 and CDR2: SGHRS, YFSETQ. Trimming took 4 bases from V and 3 from J; bases not matched to a gene: 6.

The V and J genes are TRBV6-5 and TRBJ2-2; D is unresolved. The V gene lost 7 bases and the J gene lost 0 bases, with 6 bases spanning the gap. Germline V gene data show CDR1 as MNHEY and CDR2 as SVGAGI. The CDR3 runs to 13 residues. The CDR3 here is CASTFANTGELFF. CDR3 sequence (DNA): TGTGCCAGCACCTTCGCGAACACCGGGGAGCTGTTTTTT.

V and J are TRBV9 and TRBJ2-2; a possible D gene is TRBD1 (6 bases). Looked up from germline, CDR1 is SGDLS and CDR2 is YYNGEE. Trimming removed 0 bases at V and 4 bases at J, with 10 bases between. The CDR3 has 15 residues. The CDR3 is CASSVDRAGTGELFF. The CDR3 DNA sequence: TGTGCCAGCAGCGTAGACAGGGCTGGCACCGGGGAGCTGTTTTTT.